The clone carrying this T cell receptor (beta chain) was picked up many times. The antigen is undetermined. This CDR3 has 17 residues. J lost 2 bases, V lost 3 bases, and 10 bases had no gene match. The source of the sample is a study of T cells after yellow fever vaccination. At the level of the study: In the case of low-cell-number fractions, SMART-Seq v4 Ultra Low Input was used for preparation.

The TCR cDNA carried a universal primer site and UMIs from 5'RACE template switching. TCRdb re-called the 5' RACE reads through MiXCR, storing one row per CDR3 protein. The sample has 300,000 or so distinct CDR3 sequences, 3% to 4.5% seen once. Findings and limits, study-wide: Reappearing after the booster were most of the clones from primary vaccination (about 95% CD4, about 88% CD8). Contamination by abundant bulk-population clonotypes could be present in FACS-sorted repertoires.

The TCR sequence derives from a man younger than 35 who received the YFV17D yellow fever vaccine. The V and J genes are TRBV12-3 or TRBV12-4 and TRBJ2-1; 7 bases line up with TRBD2. The source was PBMCs, collected 5 days after the yellow fever booster vaccination. The CDR3 DNA reads as TGTGCCAGCAGTTTTAATTTGGTGGGGGGGACCTACAATGAGCAGTTCTTC. Translated, it gives CASSFNLVGGTYNEQFF.